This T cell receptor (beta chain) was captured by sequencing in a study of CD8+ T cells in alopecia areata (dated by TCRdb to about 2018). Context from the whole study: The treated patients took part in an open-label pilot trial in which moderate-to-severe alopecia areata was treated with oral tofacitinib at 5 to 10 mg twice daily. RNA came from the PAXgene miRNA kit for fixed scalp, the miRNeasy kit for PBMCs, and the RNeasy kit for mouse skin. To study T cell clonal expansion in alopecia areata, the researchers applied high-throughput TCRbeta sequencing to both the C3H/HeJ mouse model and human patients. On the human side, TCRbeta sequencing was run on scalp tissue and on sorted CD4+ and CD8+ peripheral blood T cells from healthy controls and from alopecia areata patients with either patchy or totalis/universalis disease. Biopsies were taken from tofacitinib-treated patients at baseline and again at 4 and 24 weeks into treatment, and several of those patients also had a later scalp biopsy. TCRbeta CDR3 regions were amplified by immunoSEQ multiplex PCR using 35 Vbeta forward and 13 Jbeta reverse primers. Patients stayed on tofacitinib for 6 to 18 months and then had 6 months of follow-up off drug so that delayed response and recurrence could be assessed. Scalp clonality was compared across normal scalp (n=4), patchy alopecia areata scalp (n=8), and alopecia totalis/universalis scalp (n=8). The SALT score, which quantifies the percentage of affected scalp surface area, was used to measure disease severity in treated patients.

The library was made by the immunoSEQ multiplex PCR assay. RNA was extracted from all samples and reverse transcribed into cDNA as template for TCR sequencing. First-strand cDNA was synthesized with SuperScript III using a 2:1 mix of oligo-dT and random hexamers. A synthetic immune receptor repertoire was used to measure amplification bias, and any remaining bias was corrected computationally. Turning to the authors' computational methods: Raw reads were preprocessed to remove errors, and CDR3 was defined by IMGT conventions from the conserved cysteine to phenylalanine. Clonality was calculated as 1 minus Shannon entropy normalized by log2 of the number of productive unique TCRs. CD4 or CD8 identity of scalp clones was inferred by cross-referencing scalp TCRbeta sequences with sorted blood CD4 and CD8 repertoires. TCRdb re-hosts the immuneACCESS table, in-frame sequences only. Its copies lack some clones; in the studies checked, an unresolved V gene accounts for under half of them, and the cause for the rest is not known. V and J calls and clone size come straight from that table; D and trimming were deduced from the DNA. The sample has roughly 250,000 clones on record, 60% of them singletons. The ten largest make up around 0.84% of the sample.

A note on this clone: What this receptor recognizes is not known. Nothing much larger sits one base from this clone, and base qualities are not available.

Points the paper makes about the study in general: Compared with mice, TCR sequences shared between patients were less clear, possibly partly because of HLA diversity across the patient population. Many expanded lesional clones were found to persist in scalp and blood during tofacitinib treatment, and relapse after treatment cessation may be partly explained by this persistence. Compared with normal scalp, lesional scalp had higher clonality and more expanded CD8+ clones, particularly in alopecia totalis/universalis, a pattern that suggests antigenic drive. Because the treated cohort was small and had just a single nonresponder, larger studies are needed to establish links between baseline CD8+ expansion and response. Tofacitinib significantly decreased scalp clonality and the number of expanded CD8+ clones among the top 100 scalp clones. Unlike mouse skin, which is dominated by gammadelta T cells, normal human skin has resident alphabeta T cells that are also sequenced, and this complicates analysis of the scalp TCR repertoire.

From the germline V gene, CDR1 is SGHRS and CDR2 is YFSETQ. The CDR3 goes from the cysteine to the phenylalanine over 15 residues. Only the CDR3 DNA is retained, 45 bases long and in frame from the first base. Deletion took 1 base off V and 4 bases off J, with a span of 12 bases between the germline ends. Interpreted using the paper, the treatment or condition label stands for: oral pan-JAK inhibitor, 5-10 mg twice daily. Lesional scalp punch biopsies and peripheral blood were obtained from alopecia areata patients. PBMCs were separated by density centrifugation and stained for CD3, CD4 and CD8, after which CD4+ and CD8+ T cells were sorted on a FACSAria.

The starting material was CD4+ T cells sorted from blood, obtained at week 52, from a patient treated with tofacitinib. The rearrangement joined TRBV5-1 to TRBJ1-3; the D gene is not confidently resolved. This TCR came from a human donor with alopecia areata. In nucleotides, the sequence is TGCGCCAGCAGCTTGAACTCCAATAGCGGAAACACCATATATTTT. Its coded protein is CASSLNSNSGNTIYF.